Shown below are 7 T cell receptor beta chains from a single sample sequenced in a study of technical replicates of blood from a handful of donors. TCRdb's table, derived via immunoSEQ multiplex PCR, lists solely in-frame clones and lacks some. The top ten clones hold over 0.15% of a sample with 70,000 to 85,000 clones, less than 98% of them seen once. Sequencing input: T cells isolated from PBMCs. These receptors all come from a human donor in good health.

The rearrangement uses TRBV2 and TRBJ2-2; D perhaps matches TRBD1 (6 bases). V was pared by 6 bases and J by 1 base, with 15 bases between. The CDR3 has 16 amino acids. The V gene's germline CDR1 is SNHLY and CDR2 FYNNEI. In DNA form, the CDR3 reads TGTGCCAGCAGAGTATTTTTGGGACAGAACACCGGGGAGCTGTTTTTT. This gives the protein CASRVFLGQNTGELFF.

This chain joins TRBV29-1 and TRBJ2-3; 16 bases match TRBD2. The junction had 9 bases not matched to a gene; V was cut back by 6 bases and J by 6 bases. Germline assignment: CDR1 SQVTM and CDR2 ANQGSEA. This CDR3 spans 16 amino acids. In nucleotides, the CDR3 is TGCAGCGTGGCCGGGACTAGCGGGGGGGCCTGGGATACGCAGTATTTT. It codes for CSVAGTSGGAWDTQYF.

The chain couples TRBV5-4 to TRBJ2-7; D not certain. The CDR3 is made up of 12 amino acids. Germline V lookup: CDR1 SGHNT, CDR2 YYREEE (reference sequence). The ends were cut back, 3 bases at V and 6 bases at J, with 10 bases in the middle. CDR3 sequence (DNA): TGTGCCAGCAGCTCCTTTAATTTCGAGCAGTACTTC. Protein product: CASSSFNFEQYF.

This rearrangement joins TRBV10-3 to TRBJ2-7; the match to TRBD2 covers 11 bases. V was clipped by 0 bases and J by 1 base; unmatched bases: 5. The CDR3 length is 17 residues. The germline gives CDR1 ENHRY, CDR2 SYGVKD. The chain's CDR3 is CAISESLAGANSYEQYF. DNA of the CDR3: TGTGCCATCAGTGAGTCACTAGCGGGAGCAAATTCCTACGAGCAGTACTTC.

V gene TRBV19 combines with J gene TRBJ2-7; 7 bases agree with TRBD2. V shed 4 bases, J shed 2 bases, and the junction held 8 bases outside the gene matches. CDR3 size: 15 residues. CDR1 and CDR2 (germline): LNHDA, SQIVND (reference sequence). In nucleotides, the CDR3 is TGTGCCAGTAGTAAAACGGGAGGATTCGCCTACGAGCAGTACTTC. This encodes CASSKTGGFAYEQYF.

This clone was recorded only once. The chain employs TRBV30 and TRBJ1-1; tentatively, D is TRBD1 (6 bases). Germline values: CDR1 GTSNPN, CDR2 SVGIG (reference sequence). Trimming left V 1 base short and J 5 bases short, with 17 bases between. CDR3 length: 15 amino acids. The CDR3 region has the DNA TGTGCCTGGAGTGATAGTCGGGGGGGCCGGACTGAAGCTTTCTTT. Translating gives CAWSDSRGGRTEAFF.

In this sample, this clone turned up a few times. The chain is built from TRBV6-5 and TRBJ1-1; D not resolved. The CDR3 loop spans 13 amino acids. Trimming removed 6 bases at V and 8 bases at J, with 16 bases between. From germline, CDR1 is MNHEY and CDR2 SVGAGI. Written as DNA, the CDR3 is TGTGCCAGCAGACGAGATCTCCGGGTGGAAGCTTTCTTT. Translated: CASRRDLRVEAFF.